This TCR beta chain originates from a study of cytomegalovirus exposure and HLA in healthy donors. Study-wide results and caveats: A later analysis found TCR association rates differed by HLA locus, highest for DRB1 and lowest for HLA-C. HLA-A and HLA-B allele assignments for most subjects were reportedly predicted accurately using TCR beta sequences.

Points on this clone: What it recognizes is unknown. In the same sample, other DNA sequences code for this CDR3.

These donors, healthy bone marrow donors, were studied. With 0 bases clipped from V and 6 bases from J, the junction kept 3 bases outside the gene matches. This CDR3 has 14 amino acids. Germline CDR1 is SGHNT and CDR2 is YYREEE (reference sequence). In the PCR, 60 Vbeta and 13 Jbeta primers were used. Measured with immunoSEQ multiplex PCR; TCRdb has only the in-frame clones, and not every one. The repertoire includes about 180,000 clones, roughly four fifths of them detected once, and roughly 1.6% sits in the top ten. The source material was PBMCs. The V call is TRBV5-4, the J call TRBJ2-3; 8 nucleotides agree with TRBD2. This TCR was sampled from a man younger than 35 in good health and CMV-seronegative. The CDR3 bases are TGTGCCAGCAGCTTGGACCGGGGGGGGGATACGCAGTATTTT. Encoded protein: CASSLDRGGDTQYF. Full variable domain (remainder filled in from reference TRBV5-4 and TRBJ2-3): ETGVTQSPTHLIKTRGQQVTLRCSSQSGHNTVSWYQQALGQGPQFIFQYYREEENGRGNFPPRFSGLQFPNYSSELNVNALELDDSALYLCASSLDRGGDTQYFGPGTRLTVL.